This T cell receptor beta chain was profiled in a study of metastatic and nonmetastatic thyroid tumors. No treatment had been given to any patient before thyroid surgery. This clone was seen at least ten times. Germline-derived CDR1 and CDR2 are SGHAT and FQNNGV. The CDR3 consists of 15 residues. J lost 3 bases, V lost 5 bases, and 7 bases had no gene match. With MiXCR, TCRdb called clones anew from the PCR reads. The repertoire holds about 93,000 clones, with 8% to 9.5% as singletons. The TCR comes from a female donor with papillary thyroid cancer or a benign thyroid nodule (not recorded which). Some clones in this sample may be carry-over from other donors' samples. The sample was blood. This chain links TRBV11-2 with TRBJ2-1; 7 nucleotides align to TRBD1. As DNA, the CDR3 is TGTGCCAGCAGCACAAGGGACAGCATCTACAATGAGCAGTTCTTC. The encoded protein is CASSTRDSIYNEQFF.